These 29 T cell receptor beta chains originate from one sample sequenced in a study of persistence of HIV-infected CD4 T cells. The libraries were made with immunoSEQ version 4 in survey mode. The repertoire was sequenced with immunoSEQ multiplex PCR; TCRdb's copy has only in-frame clones and lacks some. Counted here are roughly 60,000 clones, roughly 75% occurring once; the ten biggest clones make up approximately 1.7%. These receptors' antigens are unknown. The stimulus was an HIV-1 Gag 15-mer peptide pool, 0.95 to 1 ug/peptide/mL. Sorted nonresponding memory CD4+ T cells were CD40L-negative, CD69-negative, CD45RO-high. The input for sequencing was CD4+ T cells sorted from PBMCs after roughly 18-hour stimulation, taken from a patient who received antiretroviral therapy. The receptors originated from an adult man with HIV who was CMV-seropositive.

The CDR3 loop is CASSYSARLNTEAFF. For the CDR3, the DNA is TGTGCCAGCAGTTACTCGGCCCGTTTGAACACTGAAGCTTTCTTT. V is TRBV6-5 and J is TRBJ1-1; unclear D gene. Looked up from germline, CDR1 is MNHEY and CDR2 is SVGAGI. The CDR3 sequence is 15 residues long. The V end was cut by 0 bases, the J end by 0 bases, with 8 bases between.

The V and J genes are TRBV5-6 and TRBJ1-2; no clear D. The CDR3 has 16 residues. Germline values: CDR1 SGHDT, CDR2 YYEEEE. V was clipped by 6 bases and J by 2 bases, with 20 bases between them. CDR3 sequence (DNA): TGTGCCAGCACCCCAATCCCCGGGCCTGGGAACTATGGCTACACCTTC. This codes for CASTPIPGPGNYGYTF.

This clone was recorded only once. V usage is TRBV27 and J usage is TRBJ2-2; no clear D. CDR1 and CDR2 from the germline V gene are MNHEY and SMNVEV (reference sequence). This CDR3 is built from 14 residues. Trimming left V 2 bases short and J 2 bases short, with 6 bases between. CDR3 nucleotide sequence: TGTGCCAGCAGTTTACAAGTAAACACCGGGGAGCTGTTTTTT. It yields the protein CASSLQVNTGELFF.

This clone showed up just once. This sequence joins TRBV28 and TRBJ1-5; 8 bases are a match to TRBD1. V lost 6 bases to trimming and J lost 9 bases; unmatched junction nucleotides: 7. CDR1 and CDR2 (germline): MDHEN, SYDVKM. This CDR3 contains 13 residues. CDR3 nucleotide sequence: TGTGCCAGCAGAAACCAGGGGGCGCGGCCCCAGCATTTT. It encodes CASRNQGARPQHF.

About this clone itself: The germline gene is not matched at one end of the junction; a read error may be the cause. This chain uses TRBV5-8 with TRBJ2-3; D possibly uses TRBD1 or TRBD2 (6 bases each). Germline CDR1 and CDR2: SGHTS and YDEGEE. The CDR3 is made up of 11 amino acids. The CDR3 nucleotides are TGTGCCAGCAGCTTGAGGGGGGCGCAATATTTT. This translates into CASSLRGAQYF.

This clone is judged medium-sized. V is TRBV7-3 and J is TRBJ1-5; D ambiguous. The CDR3 covers 14 residues. Looked up from germline, CDR1 is SGHTA and CDR2 is FQGTGA. V was cut by 5 bases and J by 4 bases, with 12 bases left in between. The CDR3 DNA sequence: TGTGCCAGCAGCCAGCGGGGAACTAATCAGCCCCAGCATTTT. Translation: CASSQRGTNQPQHF.

The chain couples TRBV28 to TRBJ2-7; possibly TRBD1 for D (6 bases). The CDR3 sequence is 14 residues long. The V gene's germline CDR1 is MDHEN and CDR2 SYDVKM. The V end was cut by 6 bases, the J end by 2 bases, with 14 bases between. The CDR3 DNA reads TGTGCCAGCAGGAGGGACAAGGCGGCCTACGAGCAGTACTTC. It yields the protein CASRRDKAAYEQYF. The full variable domain, its missing parts supplied by reference TRBV28 and TRBJ2-7, is DVKVTQSSRYLVKRTGEKVFLECVQDMDHENMFWYRQDPGLGLRLIYFSYDVKMKEKGDIPEGYSVSREKKERFSLILESASTNQTSMYLCASRRDKAAYEQYFGPGTRLTVT.

This clone was observed a handful of times. The CDR3 nucleotides read TGTGCCATCAGTGAACCGGGACAGGGTAACACCGGGGAGCTGTTTTTT. As protein: CAISEPGQGNTGELFF. V usage is TRBV10-3 and J usage is TRBJ2-2; 9 bases fit TRBD1. Germline CDR1 is ENHRY and CDR2 is SYGVKD. With V trimmed by 3 bases and J by 2 bases, 4 bases remained unmatched. The CDR3 extends over 16 amino acids.

The chain links TRBV6-5 to TRBJ1-5, with TRBD1 matching 7 bases. The CDR3 is 16 residues long. Germline CDR1 is MNHEY and CDR2 is SVGAGI. V lost 0 bases to trimming and J lost 6 bases; unmatched junction nucleotides: 8. The CDR3 loop is CASSYSGGGAGQPQHF. The DNA of the CDR3 is TGTGCCAGCAGTTACTCGGGAGGGGGCGCAGGTCAGCCCCAGCATTTT.

V gene TRBV2 combines with J gene TRBJ2-2; no clear D. V gave up 3 bases and J gave up 1 base, with 12 bases separating them. The CDR3 extends over 16 amino acids. Germline V CDR1 and CDR2: SNHLY, FYNNEI. This chain's CDR3 is CASSEPRAGNTGELFF. In nucleotides, the CDR3 is TGTGCCAGCAGTGAGCCTAGGGCAGGGAACACCGGGGAGCTGTTTTTT.

The J gene is TRBJ1-2, the V gene TRBV2; D unresolved. Germline V gene sequence: CDR1 SNHLY, CDR2 FYNNEI. V lost 6 bases, J lost 1 base, and 21 bases lay in between. The CDR3 totals 17 residues. Written as DNA, the CDR3 is TGTGCCAGCAGGAGGGCAGAGATCGCCCGGTTTAACTATGGCTACACCTTC. This gives the protein CASRRAEIARFNYGYTF.

This clone has only a few counts. The chain joins TRBV5-4 to TRBJ2-3; D possibly corresponds to TRBD1 (5 bases). Germline CDR1 and CDR2: SGHNT and YYREEE (reference sequence). V lost 2 bases to trimming and J lost 5 bases, with 12 bases between them. The CDR3 loop spans 14 amino acids. The CDR3 region has the DNA TGTGCCAGCAGCTTACAGGACCTCCAAGATACGCAGTATTTT. Translated: CASSLQDLQDTQYF.

V is TRBV27 and J is TRBJ2-7; TRBD1 matches 8 bases. Per germline, CDR1 MNHEY and CDR2 SMNVEV (reference sequence). Unmatched junction bases numbered 13, after V lost 5 bases and J lost 7 bases. The CDR3 consists of 15 residues. The CDR3 loop reads CASSVVRQGRREQYF. The CDR3 region has the DNA TGTGCCAGCAGTGTCGTCCGACAGGGGCGGCGTGAGCAGTACTTC.

The rearrangement links TRBV3-1 (or the pseudogene TRBV3-2) to TRBJ1-2, with no clear D. The CDR3 is made up of 12 amino acids. Trimming stripped 5 bases from V and 4 bases from J, with 8 bases between. In germline, CDR1 is LGHDT, CDR2 YNNKEL (reference sequence). CDR3 in amino acids: CASSSPGYGYTF. The CDR3 bases are TGTGCCAGCAGCTCCCCGGGCTATGGCTACACCTTC.

The chain combines TRBV7-8 with TRBJ2-3; the D call may be TRBD1 or TRBD2 (5 bases each). CDR3 size: 17 residues. The germline V and J ends were trimmed by 2 bases and 0 bases, with 15 bases remaining between them. CDR1 is SGHVS, CDR2 FQNEAQ, per germline. The CDR3 DNA reads as TGTGCCAGCAGCTTATTAGGTGGGACCATTAGCACAGATACGCAGTATTTT. Translated: CASSLLGGTISTDTQYF.

V and J are TRBV2 and TRBJ2-3; perhaps TRBD2 as D (6 bases). V lost 4 bases and J lost 1, with 9 bases in between. Germline CDR1 reads SNHLY; CDR2 reads FYNNEI. This CDR3 is built from 14 residues. DNA for the CDR3: TGTGCCAGCAGTGGCGGGACTGGCACAGATACGCAGTATTTT. It is translated as CASSGGTGTDTQYF.

Here the CDR3 reads CASSIRRGFGGTEAFF. CDR3 coding DNA: TGTGCCAGTAGCATCCGGCGAGGGTTTGGGGGCACTGAAGCTTTCTTT. This chain connects TRBV19 to TRBJ1-1; D possibly corresponds to TRBD1 (5 bases). Trimming left V 6 bases short and J 4 bases short, with 21 bases between. CDR1 and CDR2 (germline): LNHDA, SQIVND (reference sequence). This CDR3 is 16 amino acids long.

The chain recombines TRBV19 with TRBJ1-5; TRBD1 agrees at 7 bases. There are 14 residues in the CDR3. Trimming at V came to 5 bases and at J to 9 bases, leaving 10 bases not matched to a gene. In germline, CDR1 is LNHDA, CDR2 SQIVND (reference sequence). CDR3 bases: TGTGCCAGTAGTTTGACAGGGAGGGTGTCGCCCCAGCATTTT. It yields the protein CASSLTGRVSPQHF.

This clone was observed a few times. The V call is TRBV4-2, the J call TRBJ1-4, with TRBD1 as a possible D gene (5 bases). The CDR3 has 14 amino acids. The germline V and J ends were trimmed by 4 bases and 5 bases, with 11 bases remaining between them. Germline CDR1 is LGHNA and CDR2 is YNFKEQ. CDR3 residues: CASSLQKGNEKLFF. The CDR3 DNA sequence: TGTGCCAGCAGCCTTCAAAAGGGGAATGAAAAACTGTTTTTT.

To note about this clone: The junction shows a germline mismatch at one end, possibly a read error. V and J are TRBV5-4 and TRBJ2-2; D unclear. Germline V gives CDR1 SGHNT, CDR2 YYREEE (reference sequence). The CDR3 totals 14 residues. CDR3 loop: CTSSPHINTGELFF. As DNA, the CDR3 is TGTACCAGCAGCCCCCACATCAACACCGGGGAGCTGTTTTTT.

The chain uses TRBV6-1 and TRBJ1-1; D not resolved. Trimming took off 2 bases at V and 2 bases at J, with 12 bases between the two ends. Germline CDR1 and CDR2: MNHNS and SASEGT. The CDR3 runs to 15 residues. The DNA of the CDR3 is TGTGCCAGCAGTGAAACCTGGGATTTTAACACTGAAGCTTTCTTT. Amino acids: CASSETWDFNTEAFF.

In its sample, this clone was seen once. The V call is TRBV7-9, the J call TRBJ1-1; D uncertain. V lost 3 bases, J lost 4 bases, and 6 bases lay in between. Per the germline V gene, CDR1 is SEHNR and CDR2 is FQNEAQ (reference sequence). This CDR3 comprises 12 residues. The CDR3 nucleotides read TGTGCCAGCAGCTTTGGGCTCACTGAAGCTTTCTTT. It specifies CASSFGLTEAFF.

Here the CDR3 DNA reads TGTGCCAGCAGCTCCCGTCCTACATCCTACAATGAGCAGTTCTTC. Its translation: CASSSRPTSYNEQFF. The chain has TRBV11-3 and TRBJ2-1; D not certain. CDR3 length: 15 amino acids. Germline CDR1 is SGHNT and CDR2 is YENEEA. Trimming removed 4 bases from V and 1 base from J, with 11 bases in between.

The V and J genes are TRBV6-6 and TRBJ1-4, with D perhaps matching TRBD1 (6 bases). V was shortened by 4 bases and J by 3 bases, with 15 bases between the two germline ends. This CDR3 is 16 amino acids long. The germline V gene has CDR1 MNHNY and CDR2 SVGAGI (reference sequence). CDR3 region: CASSFRGGQSNEKLFF. The CDR3 DNA reads TGTGCCAGCAGTTTCCGAGGAGGACAGTCTAATGAAAAACTGTTTTTT.

The chain has TRBV6-5 and TRBJ2-1; maybe TRBD1 (5 bases). Germline values: CDR1 MNHEY, CDR2 SVGAGI. The CDR3 is 15 residues long. The ends were cut back, 1 base at V and 5 bases at J, with 12 bases in the middle. In nucleotides, the CDR3 is TGTGCCAGCAGTTACTGGGAAGGGGCTAACAATGAGCAGTTCTTC. It yields the protein CASSYWEGANNEQFF.

Points on this clone: A junction end diverges from the germline sequence, so it may reflect a read error. The V and J genes are TRBV6-4 and TRBJ2-2; no clear D. Germline V lookup: CDR1 MRHNA, CDR2 SNTAGT. CDR3 size: 16 residues. CDR3 sequence (DNA): TGTGCCAACAGTGACACGGGTTTTACTAACACCGGGGAGCTGTTTTTT. It translates to CANSDTGFTNTGELFF.

This chain joins TRBV7-6 and TRBJ1-1; D possibly corresponds to TRBD1 (5 bases). V dropped 5 bases and J dropped 6 bases, with 16 bases sitting between them. The CDR3 sequence is 14 residues long. Germline V gives CDR1 SGHVS, CDR2 FNYEAQ. The CDR3 spells CASSLSGARAEAFF. The CDR3 DNA is TGTGCCAGCAGCCTAAGCGGGGCCCGCGCTGAAGCTTTCTTT.

The chain recombines TRBV5-4 with TRBJ1-2, with 9 nucleotides matching TRBD1. The length of the CDR3 is 15 residues. CDR1 and CDR2 from the germline V gene are SGHNT and YYREEE (reference sequence). V was pared by 4 bases and J by 2 bases, with 6 bases of the junction left unmatched. In nucleotides, the CDR3 is TGTGCCAGCAGCCCGCGGACAGGGGTGAACTATGGCTACACCTTC. It codes for CASSPRTGVNYGYTF.

J is TRBJ1-6 and V is TRBV6-5; D is perhaps TRBD1 (6 bases). Germline loops: CDR1 MNHEY, CDR2 SVGAGI. CDR3 size: 14 residues. V was pared by 7 bases and J by 5 bases, with 12 bases between. The CDR3 is CASKDSTHNSPLHF. CDR3 bases: TGTGCCAGCAAGGACAGCACCCATAATTCACCCCTCCACTTT.